This T cell receptor beta chain is from a study of blood T cell repertoires in COVID-19. About the study: Sites in the United States, Italy and Spain provided acute and convalescent COVID-19 samples. Sources were T cells, B-cell-depleted T cells, or PBMCs; the material itself was cDNA or gDNA.

Trimming took 2 bases from V and 0 from J, leaving 14 bases between them. This CDR3 is built from 17 residues. CDR1 and CDR2 from the germline V gene are LNHDA and SQIVND (reference sequence). Authors' data handling: Nucleated cell counts were estimated from reference gene primer amplification. Some clones are missing from TCRdb's copy, which holds only in-frame ones; the method was immunoSEQ multiplex PCR. V and J calls and clone size are those listed in that table; D and trimming were worked out from the DNA. This table holds tens of thousands of clones, more than 75% found once. Sample: peripheral blood. The sequence was obtained from a man between 60 and 75 years old with acute or convalescent COVID-19. The chain recombines TRBV19 with TRBJ1-3; a weak D match, TRBD1 (5 bases). The CDR3 protein is CASSIPGEPSSGNTIYF. CDR3 sequence (DNA): TGTGCCAGTAGTATACCGGGGGAACCCTCCTCTGGAAACACCATATATTTT.